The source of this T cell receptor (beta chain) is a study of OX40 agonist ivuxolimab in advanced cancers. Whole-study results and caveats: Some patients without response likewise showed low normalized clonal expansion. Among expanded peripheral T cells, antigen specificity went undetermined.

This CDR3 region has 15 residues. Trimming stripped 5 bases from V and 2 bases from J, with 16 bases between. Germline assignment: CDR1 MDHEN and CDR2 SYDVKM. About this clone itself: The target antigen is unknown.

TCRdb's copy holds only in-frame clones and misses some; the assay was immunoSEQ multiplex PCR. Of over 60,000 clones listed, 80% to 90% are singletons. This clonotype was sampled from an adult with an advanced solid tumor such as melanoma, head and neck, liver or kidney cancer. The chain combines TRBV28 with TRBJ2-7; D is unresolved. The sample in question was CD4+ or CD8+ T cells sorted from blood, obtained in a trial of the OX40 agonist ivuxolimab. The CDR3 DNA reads TGTGCCAGCAGTCAATGGGGAATGCCCGCCTACGAGCAGTACTTC. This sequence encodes CASSQWGMPAYEQYF.